This T cell receptor beta chain was profiled in a study of blood T cell repertoires in COVID-19 (dated by TCRdb to the early 2020s). In terms of the full investigation: Collaborator samples came from the United States, Italy and Spain and covered acute and convalescent phases of COVID-19. HLA class I and class II types, where available, came from metadata supplied by the sample provider rather than from assay-based typing. The material from the prospective study consisted of cDNA or gDNA derived from T cells, B-cell-depleted T cells, or PBMCs. A freely available public database, intended as a resource for researchers studying the immune response to SARS-CoV-2, is where the repertoires were released. Nearly every sample came with metadata listing a de-identified subject ID, COVID-19 status, age in years and sex. The dataset comprised deeply sampled blood TCRbeta repertoires from subjects exposed to, actively infected with, or recovered from COVID-19. The samples were drawn from two sources: the first 160 participants of the ongoing ImmuneRACE study, and about 1,300 subjects contributed by 6 global collaborators. On the study overall, not on this receptor specifically: Clinical and demographic metadata were provided uncurated, with the amount varying by source and participant.

The immunoSEQ Assay, a bias-controlled multiplex PCR, was used to amplify TCRbeta CDR3 regions from genomic DNA. The paper's processing steps were these. The number of nucleated cells in each sample was estimated by amplification of reference gene primers within the assay. To quantify the absolute abundance of each unique TCRbeta CDR3 rearrangement, sequence reads were collapsed and filtered. Productive Simpson clonality was computed per sample as the square root of Simpson's diversity index over productive rearrangements. Entries here come from immuneACCESS through TCRdb and include only in-frame sequences with V and J called. Some clones fail to appear in such tables; in the studies checked, an unresolved V gene covers under half of the shortfall, and the cause of the remainder is unknown. V, J and clone size were drawn from that table, and D and trimming were deduced from the DNA. Present in this sample are more than 90,000 clones, about 83% of which were seen just once. Together, the top ten hold 6.2% of the sample.

Collaborating institutions collected whole blood in K2EDTA tubes following their own protocols. For TCRbeta analysis, collaborators shipped samples in one of three forms: frozen whole blood, isolated PBMCs, or DNA extracted from either of those sample types. Taken from the germline V gene, the CDR1 and CDR2 loops are SGHNT and YENEEA. Counted from cysteine to phenylalanine, this CDR3 has 12 amino acids. CDR3 DNA only is kept here, 36 bases in frame from base 1. V sheds 5 bases and J sheds 7 bases, leaving 11 bases between their ends. Notes on this clone: The antigen it binds to is not known. Base-call qualities are not available, and no considerably larger clone is one nucleotide away.

This receptor was identified in a man in his sixties or seventies with acute or convalescent COVID-19. This chain joins TRBV11-3 to TRBJ2-5; the D segment could be TRBD1, given 6 matching bases. The specimen sequenced was peripheral blood. The CDR3 protein sequence reads: CASSKETGTQYF. Read as DNA, the sequence is TGTGCCAGCAGCAAAGAGACAGGGACCCAGTACTTC.